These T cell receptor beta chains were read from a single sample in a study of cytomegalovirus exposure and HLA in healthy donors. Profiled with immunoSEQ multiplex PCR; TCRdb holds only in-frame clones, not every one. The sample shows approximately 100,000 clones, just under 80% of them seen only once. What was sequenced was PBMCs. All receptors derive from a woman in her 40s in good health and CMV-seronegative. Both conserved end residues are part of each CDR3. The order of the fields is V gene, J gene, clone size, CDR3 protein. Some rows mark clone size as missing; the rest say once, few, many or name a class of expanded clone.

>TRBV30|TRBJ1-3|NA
CAWSGTVHPGAAGNTIYF
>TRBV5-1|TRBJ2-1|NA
CASSFGGYNEQFF
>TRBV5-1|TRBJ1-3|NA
CASKEQTGAEPGNTIYF
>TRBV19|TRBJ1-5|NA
CASSIEGRGWEPQPQHF
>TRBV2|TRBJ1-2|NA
CASSAGLPSGNTF
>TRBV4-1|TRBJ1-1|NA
CASSGGNVNTEAFF
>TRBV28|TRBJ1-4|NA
CASSFVGGGKEKLFF
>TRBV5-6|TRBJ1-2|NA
CASSLTPGQGGRYGYTF
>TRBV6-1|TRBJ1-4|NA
CASSEVWEGEKLFF
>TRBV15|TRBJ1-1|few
CATSRIQTMAFF
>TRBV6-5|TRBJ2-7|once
CASSYSVDNSYEQYF
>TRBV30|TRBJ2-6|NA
CALDMGQGATPLVGANVLTF
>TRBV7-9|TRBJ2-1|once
CASRSGTGPYNEQFF
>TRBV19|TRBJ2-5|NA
CASALGVTETQYF
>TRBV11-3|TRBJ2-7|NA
CASSLGSGRDSYEQYF
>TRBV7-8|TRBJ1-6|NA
CASSLEAASSRDSPLHF
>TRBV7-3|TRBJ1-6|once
CASSLLGGTDSPLHF
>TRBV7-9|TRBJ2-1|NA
CASSLRLVPYNEQFF
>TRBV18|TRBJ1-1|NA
CASSRTGTGGEAFF
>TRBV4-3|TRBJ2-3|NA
CASSQRGSVSTDTQYF
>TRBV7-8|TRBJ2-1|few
CASSFASGGDEQFF
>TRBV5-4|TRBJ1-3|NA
CASSPQTGSGNTIYF
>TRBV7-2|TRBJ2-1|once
CASSRGDRDNNEQFF
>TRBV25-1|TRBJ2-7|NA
CASSPSPGQETYEQYF
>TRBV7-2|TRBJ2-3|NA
CASSVPRGTDTQYF
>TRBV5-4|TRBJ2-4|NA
CASSLGLAGEGIQYF
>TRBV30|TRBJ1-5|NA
CAWSWRDRGRYSNQPQHF
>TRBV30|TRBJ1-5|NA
CAWSPRQGGNQQPQHF
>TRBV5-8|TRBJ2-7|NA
CASSRPRPDRGSYEQYF
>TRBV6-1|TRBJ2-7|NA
CASTLDRGSYEQYF
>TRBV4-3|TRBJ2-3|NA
CASSQDQAYTDTQYF
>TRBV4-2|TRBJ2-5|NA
CASSRELAETQYF
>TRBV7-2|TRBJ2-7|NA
CASSLVLGASEQYF
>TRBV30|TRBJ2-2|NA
CAWSVSLLSNTGELFF
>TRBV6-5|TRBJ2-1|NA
CASSRRQGIYNEQFF
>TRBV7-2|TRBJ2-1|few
CASSPTGADWGQSEFF
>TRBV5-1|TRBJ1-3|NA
CASSSGQGVTGNTIYF
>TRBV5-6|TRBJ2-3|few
CASSLPGTASTDTQYF
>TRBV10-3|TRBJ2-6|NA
CAITGSGANVLTF
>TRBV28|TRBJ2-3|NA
CASRPLLGQGGRTDTQYF
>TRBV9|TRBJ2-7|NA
CASSGDRLSYEQYF
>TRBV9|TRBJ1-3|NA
CASSEDSGNTIYF
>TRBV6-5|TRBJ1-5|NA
CASSRDIGNQPQHF
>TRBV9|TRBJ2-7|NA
CASSVDFKDTYEQYF
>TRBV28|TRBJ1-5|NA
CASIAQGASGQPQHF
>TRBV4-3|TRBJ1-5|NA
CASSQRAGPDSNQPQHF
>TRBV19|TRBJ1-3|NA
CASSIGSGNTIYF
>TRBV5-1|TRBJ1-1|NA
CASSLEGQGRAEAFF
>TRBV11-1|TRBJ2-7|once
CASSPGQVSYEQYF
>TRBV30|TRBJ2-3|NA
CAWSGTLREGDTQYF
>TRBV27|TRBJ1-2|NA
CASSPDRSYGYTF
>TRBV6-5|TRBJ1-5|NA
CASSYSSGDDQPQHF
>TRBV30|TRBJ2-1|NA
CAWRGGPGGGQFF
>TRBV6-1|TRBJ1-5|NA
CASSEGRHQPQHF
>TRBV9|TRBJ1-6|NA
CASSETTGGSPLHF